This T cell receptor beta chain was captured by sequencing in a study of blood T cell repertoires in COVID-19. TCRdb's table, derived via immunoSEQ multiplex PCR, lists solely in-frame clones and lacks some. The sample has around 160,000 clones, roughly 90% seen once. V was trimmed by 1 base and J by 3 bases, leaving 6 bases between them. Per the germline V gene, CDR1 is MGHDK and CDR2 is SYGVNS. CDR3 length: 14 amino acids. Sequencing used peripheral blood. The receptor comes from a human donor in a cohort sampled during active COVID-19. V and J are TRBV25-1 and TRBJ1-4, with D possibly being TRBD1 (5 bases). The CDR3 sequence is CASSEFRANEKLFF. The DNA of the CDR3 is TGTGCCAGCAGTGAATTCAGGGCTAATGAAAAACTGTTTTTT.